This TCR beta chain originates from a study of T cells after yellow fever vaccination. Whole-study findings and limits: The secondary response was weaker, and its peak arrived faster, on day 5 versus 15. Bulk-population clonotypes that are abundant could appear as contaminants in FACS-sorted repertoires.

From the 5' RACE reads, TCRdb called clonotypes with MiXCR, one entry per CDR3 protein. The sample has just over 300,000 distinct CDR3 sequences, about 3.5% seen once. This clonotype was recorded at least ten times. Its specificity is unknown. Germline CDR1 is SEHNR and CDR2 is FQNEAQ (reference sequence). V shed 5 bases and J 1 base; nucleotides not matched to a gene: 5. The CDR3 has 15 amino acids. The receptor was derived from a man younger than 35 who received the YFV17D yellow fever vaccine. The chain links TRBV7-9 to TRBJ2-5; 9 nucleotides agree with TRBD2. The input for sequencing was PBMCs, taken on the day of the yellow fever booster vaccination. The CDR3 loop is CASSTGTSSQETQYF. CDR3 bases: TGTGCCAGCAGCACCGGGACTAGCTCCCAAGAGACCCAGTACTTC.